The 14 T cell receptor beta chains in this list originate from one sample, sequenced in a study of T cells in women clearing cervical HPV infection. TCRdb's table, derived via immunoSEQ multiplex PCR, lists solely in-frame clones and lacks some. The sample yields about 30,000 clones, of which the top ten take up 3.5% to 5.5%. The sequenced sample was blood buffy coat. The origin of the receptors is a woman between 18 and 70 years old with a cervical HPV16 infection that either progressed to CIN3+ or cleared (not recorded which).

The CDR3 protein is CASSLTGADYNEQFF. CDR3 DNA (partial): TGTGCCAGCAGCCTGACAGGGGCCGACTACAATGAG. The chain joins TRBV7-9 to TRBJ2-1, with 8 bases identical to TRBD1. The missing CDR3 end, 3 residues past where the read stops, is filled in from the germline J gene. CDR1 and CDR2 (germline): SEHNR, FQNEAQ (reference sequence). The V and J ends lost 5 bases and 3 bases, in that order; junction bases with no gene match: 6. The CDR3 has 15 amino acids.

With regard to this clone: The read stops 3 residues short of the end of the CDR3; the missing end is completed from the germline J gene. The chain joins TRBV5-1 to TRBJ2-2; 9 bases are shared with TRBD1. Germline V gene sequence: CDR1 SGHRS, CDR2 YFSETQ. This CDR3 has 15 residues. The sequenced CDR3 bases are TGCGCCAGCAGCACAACAGGGGGCGCCGGTGAAAAG. Translated, it gives CASSTTGGAGEK. The complete CDR3 reads CASSTTGGAGEKLFF.

Comment on this clone: The read halts 3 residues ahead of the CDR3 end, with the missing end drawn from the germline J gene. The rearrangement uses TRBV5-1 and TRBJ2-7; possibly TRBD2 for D (6 bases). The CDR3 is 15 amino acids. Germline V lookup: CDR1 SGHRS, CDR2 YFSETQ. The V end lost 2 bases, the J end lost 3 bases, and 15 bases lay between the germline ends. The CDR3 protein is CASSLGGVGSYEQYF. The DNA read from the CDR3 is TGCGCCAGCAGCTTAGGCGGGGTCGGTAGCTACGAG.

As concerns this clone: The CDR3 is cut off 3 residues early in the read; its end comes from the germline J gene. Other DNA sequences in the same sample also yield this CDR3. The V gene is TRBV6-4, the J gene TRBJ2-1; 12 nucleotides align to TRBD2. The V segment lost 4 bases and the J segment 4 bases; nucleotides outside the gene matches: 2. Germline V CDR1 and CDR2: MRHNA, SNTAGT. The CDR3 length is 15 residues. The CDR3 bases that were read are TGTGCCAGCAGTGCCACTAGCGGGGGGTACAATGAG. Translation: CASSATSGGYNE. The CDR3 as a whole reads CASSATSGGYNEQFF.

Remarks on this clone: The read gets to within 3 residues of the CDR3 end, and the germline J gene fills in the rest. J is TRBJ2-1 and V is TRBV7-9; D call uncertain. The CDR3 length is 12 residues. CDR1 SEHNR and CDR2 FQNEAQ come from the germline V gene (reference sequence). Trimming took 3 bases from V and 8 from J, leaving 8 bases between them. CDR3 protein: CASSLRLDEQFF. CDR3 DNA, as far as it was read: TGTGCCAGCAGCTTGAGGTTGGATGAG. The full variable domain, in which reference TRBV7-9 and TRBJ2-1 provide the parts outside the CDR3, is DTGVSQNPRHKITKRGQNVTFRCDPISEHNRLYWYRQTLGQGPEFLTYFQNEAQLEKSRLLSDRFSAERPKGSFSTLEIQRTEQGDSAMYLCASSLRLDEQFFGPGTRLTVL.

The CDR3 bases that were read are TGTGCCTGGAGTAATAGACAGGGGGGGAAAGAAAAA. This sequence encodes CAWSNRQGGKEK. The whole CDR3 sequence is CAWSNRQGGKEKLFF. The rearrangement links TRBV30 to TRBJ1-4; 9 bases are a match to TRBD1. The CDR3 is cut off 3 residues early in the read; its end comes from the germline J gene. CDR3 size: 15 residues. The J segment lost 8 bases and the V segment lost 2 bases, leaving 9 bases of the junction unmatched. The germline CDR1 and CDR2 sequences are GTSNPN and SVGIG (reference sequence).

With regard to this clone: The CDR3 is cut off 3 residues early in the read; its end comes from the germline J gene. The rearrangement links TRBV19 to TRBJ1-2; no reliable D call. The CDR3 runs to 14 residues. Germline V gene data show CDR1 as LNHDA and CDR2 as SQIVND (reference sequence). The CDR3 protein is CASRISGSLDTYTF. The sequenced CDR3 bases are TGTGCCAGTAGAATTAGCGGGAGCCTGGATACC.

On this clone itself: The missing CDR3 end, 3 residues past where the read stops, is filled in from the germline J gene. This sequence joins TRBV11-2 and TRBJ1-4; TRBD1 is a possible D gene (6 bases). Germline V gene lookup returns CDR1 SGHAT and CDR2 FQNNGV. The CDR3 totals 14 residues. The CDR3 reads CASSTNRVNSPLFF. The sequenced part of the CDR3 DNA is TGTGCCAGCAGCACCAACAGGGTCAATTCACCA.

With respect to this clone: With the read ending 3 residues before the CDR3 end, the germline J gene is used to fill in that end. The chain recombines TRBV5-1 with TRBJ1-4; D is possibly TRBD1 (6 bases). The CDR3 totals 14 residues. CDR1 is SGHRS and CDR2 is YFSETQ in the germline V gene. V lost 4 bases and J 4 bases, leaving 11 bases between the germline ends. Partial CDR3 DNA: TGCGCCAGCAGCCCCGACAGGTATAATGAAAAA. Translating gives CASSPDRYNEK. The CDR3 as a whole reads CASSPDRYNEKLFF.

A note on this clone: The CDR3 is cut off 3 residues early in the read; its end comes from the germline J gene. V gene TRBV12-3 or TRBV12-4 combines with J gene TRBJ2-3; 8 nucleotides align to TRBD1. Losses at the gene ends were 7 bases for V and 2 bases for J; bases not matched to a gene: 8. This CDR3 contains 15 residues. Incomplete CDR3 DNA: TGTGCCAGCAATACCAGGGGGCTTAACACAGATACG. Protein product: CASNTRGLNTDT. The full CDR3 sequence reads CASNTRGLNTDTQYF.

A note on this clone: The CDR3 end falls 3 residues outside the read, so it is completed with the germline J gene. The gene calls are TRBV30 and TRBJ1-4; 7 bases are a match to TRBD1. CDR1 is GTSNPN and CDR2 is SVGIG in the germline V gene (reference sequence). Unmatched junction bases numbered 4, after V lost 4 bases and J lost 8 bases. The CDR3 loop spans 12 amino acids. The CDR3 DNA, read in part, is TGTGCCTGGAATAGGGGGCGGGAAAAA. Translating it yields CAWNRGREK. The entire CDR3 sequence reads CAWNRGREKLFF.

This clone registers large by frequency. The read gets to within 3 residues of the CDR3 end, and the germline J gene fills in the rest. The V gene is TRBV4-2, the J gene TRBJ2-3; D uncertain. V was clipped by 4 bases and J by 0 bases, with 26 bases between them. Germline V gene data show CDR1 as LGHNA and CDR2 as YNFKEQ. The CDR3 runs to 20 residues. Here the CDR3 reads CASSPLTLTTLRHSTDTQYF. CDR3 DNA, as far as it was read: TGTGCCAGCAGCCCCCTGACCCTTACGACTTTAAGGCATAGCACAGATACG.

The DNA read from the CDR3 is TGTGCCTGGAGTGTAGGTGACTACAATGAG. Its protein product is CAWSVGDYNE. The whole CDR3 protein reads CAWSVGDYNEQFF. The chain links TRBV30 to TRBJ2-1; D remains ambiguous. The read is 3 residues too short to cover the CDR3 end, so that end is filled in from the germline J gene. V shed 0 bases and J shed 3 bases, with 6 bases lying between them. Germline CDR1 GTSNPN, CDR2 SVGIG (reference sequence). There are 13 residues in the CDR3.

On this clone itself: The read ends 3 residues early relative to the CDR3; the germline J gene fills the gap. V usage is TRBV19 and J usage is TRBJ1-2, with 7 bases fitting TRBD1. Trimming took 2 bases from V and 3 from J; bases not matched to a gene: 6. The CDR3 contains 15 residues. Germline V gene lookup returns CDR1 LNHDA and CDR2 SQIVND (reference sequence). The CDR3 here is CASSIYGGGDYGYTF. CDR3 DNA (partial): TGTGCCAGTAGTATATATGGAGGGGGCGACTATGGC.